This entry lists 28 T cell receptor beta chains sequenced from one sample in a study of blood T cell repertoires in COVID-19. Here immunoSEQ multiplex PCR was the method, and the copy in TCRdb shows in-frame clones only, minus some. The top ten clones hold approximately 12% of a sample with a few hundred thousand clones, roughly 88% of them seen once. Sequencing input: peripheral blood. Receptor source: a woman in her forties or fifties with COVID-19, enrolled during active disease.

This rearrangement joins TRBV9 to TRBJ2-2, with D perhaps TRBD2 (5 bases). CDR1 and CDR2 (germline): SGDLS, YYNGEE. There are 14 residues in the CDR3. The V end lost 1 base, the J end lost 5 bases, and 9 bases lay between the germline ends. CDR3 DNA: TGTGCCAGCAGCGTACTTCGGGGAACCGGGGAGCTGTTTTTT. Amino acids: CASSVLRGTGELFF.

This chain joins TRBV10-3 and TRBJ2-3; 9 nucleotides agree with TRBD2. There are 17 residues in the CDR3. The germline CDR1 and CDR2 sequences are ENHRY and SYGVKD. With 11 bases clipped from V and 3 bases from J, the junction kept 18 bases outside the gene matches. CDR3 bases: TGTGCCTCTACAGATGAGAAGGGCGGGGGGGCGACAGATACGCAGTATTTT. Translated: CASTDEKGGGATDTQYF.

As for this clone: Sequence at one end of the junction differs from germline and may be a read error. The V and J genes are TRBV6-5 and TRBJ2-1, with D possibly matching TRBD1 (6 bases). This CDR3 is built from 14 residues. Germline CDR1 reads MNHEY; CDR2 reads SVGAGI. CDR3 sequence (DNA): TGTGCCGGCAGACAGGAAAGCTCCTACAATGAGCAGTTCTTC. Protein product: CAGRQESSYNEQFF.

The J gene is TRBJ2-7, the V gene TRBV27; D call uncertain. Trimming pared 8 bases from V and 0 bases from J, leaving 17 bases between. This CDR3 is built from 15 residues. Germline V gene sequence: CDR1 MNHEY, CDR2 SMNVEV (reference sequence). CDR3 loop: CASATGSQSSYEQYF. CDR3 bases: TGTGCCAGCGCTACCGGGTCCCAGAGCTCCTACGAGCAGTACTTC.

This clone has just one count. This rearrangement joins TRBV7-9 to TRBJ1-3; weak D call: TRBD1 (5 bases). Germline lookup yields CDR1 SEHNR and CDR2 FQNEAQ (reference sequence). The CDR3 loop spans 15 amino acids. Trimming left V 6 bases short and J 0 bases short, with 12 bases between. CDR3 nucleotides: TGTGCCAGCAGTCGGGACTTTAGCTCTGGAAACACCATATATTTT. It translates to CASSRDFSSGNTIYF.

The J gene is TRBJ2-3, the V gene TRBV5-1; 11 bases are a match to TRBD2. The V segment lost 7 bases and the J segment 11 bases; nucleotides outside the gene matches: 12. Germline CDR1 and CDR2: SGHRS and YFSETQ. CDR3 length: 14 residues. The CDR3 bases are TGCGCCAGCCAGGTAGCGGGGGGGCCGAACGTGCAGTATTTT. Its protein product is CASQVAGGPNVQYF.

The V gene is TRBV3-1 (or the pseudogene TRBV3-2), the J gene TRBJ1-1; D is ambiguous. The CDR3 has 13 amino acids. Germline V CDR1 and CDR2: LGHDT, YNNKEL (reference sequence). With 3 bases removed from V and 9 bases from J, the gap between germline ends came to 14 bases. The DNA for the CDR3 is TGTGCCAGCAGCCAGAGTGGCTGGGCTCAAGCTTTCTTT. Protein product: CASSQSGWAQAFF.

The chain couples TRBV3-1 (or the pseudogene TRBV3-2) to TRBJ2-7; D gene uncertain. V was clipped by 7 bases and J by 0 bases, with 13 bases between them. The CDR3 is made up of 14 amino acids. Germline V gene data show CDR1 as LGHDT and CDR2 as YNNKEL (reference sequence). The CDR3 sequence: CASTPDSSSYEQYF. CDR3 DNA sequence: TGTGCCAGCACCCCTGACTCGAGCTCCTACGAGCAGTACTTC.

The J gene is TRBJ2-2, the V gene TRBV5-8; 8 bases align to TRBD2. Germline assignment: CDR1 SGHTS and CDR2 YDEGEE. This CDR3 is built from 18 residues. J gave up 0 bases and V 4 bases, and 11 bases lay outside the gene matches. This CDR3 is CASSPVVSGAPNTGELFF. In DNA form, the CDR3 reads TGTGCCAGCAGCCCGGTTGTTAGCGGGGCCCCGAACACCGGGGAGCTGTTTTTT.

DNA of the CDR3: TGTGCCAGCCAGGCAGGGATCACTGAAGCTTTCTTT. Translation: CASQAGITEAFF. The J gene is TRBJ1-1, the V gene TRBV19; TRBD1 might be the D (5 bases). The V gene lost 9 bases and the J gene lost 4 bases, with 12 bases spanning the gap. The CDR3 consists of 12 residues. Germline CDR1 LNHDA, CDR2 SQIVND (reference sequence).

V usage is TRBV27 and J usage is TRBJ2-7, with D possibly being TRBD1 (6 bases). Trimming took off 3 bases at V and 4 bases at J, with 10 bases between the two ends. The CDR3 is made up of 13 amino acids. The germline V gene has CDR1 MNHEY and CDR2 SMNVEV (reference sequence). CDR3 nucleotides: TGTGCCAGCAGTTTTCAACAGGGTTACGAGCAGTACTTC. Translating it yields CASSFQQGYEQYF.

This chain joins TRBV3-1 (or the pseudogene TRBV3-2) and TRBJ1-1; possible D gene TRBD1, 5 bases. This CDR3 spans 14 amino acids. Germline CDR1 reads LGHDT; CDR2 reads YNNKEL (reference sequence). V shed 8 bases and J shed 4 bases, with 17 bases lying between them. The CDR3 here is CASGLNVGGTEAFF. CDR3 nucleotide sequence: TGTGCCAGCGGCCTAAACGTCGGGGGCACTGAAGCTTTCTTT.

V and J are TRBV7-8 and TRBJ2-7; no reliable D call. The germline V gene encodes CDR1 SGHVS and CDR2 FQNEAQ. The CDR3 is 14 residues long. V was trimmed by 6 bases and J by 0 bases, leaving 12 bases between them. CDR3 region: CASRWQQSSYEQYF. The CDR3 DNA follows: TGTGCCAGCAGATGGCAACAGAGCTCCTACGAGCAGTACTTC.

The chain combines TRBV5-8 with TRBJ2-7; 10 nucleotides agree with TRBD2. V shed 0 bases, J shed 2 bases, and the junction held 2 bases outside the gene matches. The CDR3 length is 15 residues. CDR1 is SGHTS and CDR2 is YDEGEE in the germline V gene. CDR3 loop: CASSLGLAGAYEQYF. The CDR3 DNA reads TGTGCCAGCAGCTTGGGTCTAGCGGGGGCCTACGAGCAGTACTTC. The variable domain in full, with the rest retrieved from reference TRBV5-8 and TRBJ2-7, is EAGVTQSPTHLIKTRGQQATLRCSPISGHTSVYWYQQALGLGLQFLLWYDEGEERNRGNFPPRFSGRQFPNYSSELNVNALELEDSALYLCASSLGLAGAYEQYFGPGTRLTVT.

This chain links TRBV2 with TRBJ1-2; 7 bases match TRBD1. This CDR3 contains 15 residues. CDR1 is SNHLY, CDR2 FYNNEI, per germline. J was trimmed by 8 bases and V by 1 base; bases with no gene match: 10. CDR3 region: CASSEGPGTVSGYTF. The CDR3, as DNA: TGTGCCAGCAGTGAAGGGCCCGGGACAGTTTCGGGCTACACCTTC.

V gene TRBV15 combines with J gene TRBJ1-2; D is unresolved. The germline CDR1 and CDR2 sequences are LNHNV and YYDKDF (reference sequence). V was clipped by 6 bases and J by 3 bases, with 11 bases between them. The CDR3 contains 13 residues. DNA for the CDR3: TGTGCCACCAGAACGGGATTTGACTATGGCTACACCTTC. This gives the protein CATRTGFDYGYTF.

This rearrangement joins TRBV6-6 to TRBJ1-1; 7 nucleotides agree with TRBD1. The ends lost 3 bases at V and 4 bases at J; junction bases unmatched: 8. The germline V gene encodes CDR1 MNHNY and CDR2 SVGAGI (reference sequence). This CDR3 is 15 amino acids long. The DNA of the CDR3 is TGTGCCAGCAGTTATACCCCTCAGGGGGGCACTGAAGCTTTCTTT. Protein sequence: CASSYTPQGGTEAFF.

The V gene is TRBV27, the J gene TRBJ1-1; 8 bases map to TRBD1. Germline values: CDR1 MNHEY, CDR2 SMNVEV (reference sequence). The CDR3 covers 14 residues. Trimming at V came to 8 bases and at J to 4 bases, leaving 9 bases not matched to a gene. The CDR3 here is CASQDRTGSTEAFF. CDR3 sequence (DNA): TGTGCCAGCCAGGATCGGACAGGGAGCACTGAAGCTTTCTTT.

The V and J genes are TRBV5-4 and TRBJ1-1; TRBD1 aligns across 7 bases. The CDR3 is 15 residues long. V lost 0 bases to trimming and J lost 1 base; unmatched junction nucleotides: 3. The germline CDR1 and CDR2 sequences are SGHNT and YYREEE (reference sequence). The chain's CDR3 is CASSLGWTGNTEAFF. For the CDR3, the DNA is TGTGCCAGCAGCTTGGGTTGGACAGGGAACACTGAAGCTTTCTTT.

This clone was counted only a few times. CDR3: CATSQVQVGTIYF. The DNA of the CDR3 is TGTGCCACCAGCCAAGTCCAGGTGGGCACCATATATTTT. The rearrangement links TRBV15 to TRBJ1-3; D gene uncertain. Germline lookup yields CDR1 LNHNV and CDR2 YYDKDF (reference sequence). The CDR3 spans 13 residues. V dropped 5 bases and J dropped 9 bases, with 14 bases sitting between them.

This chain uses TRBV7-2 with TRBJ2-7; 10 bases map to TRBD2. With 3 bases clipped from V and 4 bases from J, the junction kept 3 bases outside the gene matches. CDR3 length: 14 residues. Germline V gives CDR1 SGHTA, CDR2 FQGNSA. The CDR3 bases are TGTGCCAGCAGCTTCACTAGCGGGGCGTACGAGCAGTACTTC. Protein: CASSFTSGAYEQYF.

The J gene is TRBJ2-7, the V gene TRBV5-1; 7 bases are a match to TRBD1. V was pared by 4 bases and J by 1 base, with 8 bases of the junction left unmatched. CDR1 is SGHRS, CDR2 YFSETQ, per germline. This CDR3 is 15 amino acids long. The CDR3 region has the DNA TGCGCCAGCAGCATCGACAGGGACGCGTCCTACGAGCAGTACTTC. The encoded protein is CASSIDRDASYEQYF.

Details on this clone: Because the CDR3's place on the DNA is in doubt, the DNA is left out and the CDR3 is given as listed by TCRdb. V usage is TRBV12-3 or TRBV12-4 and J usage is TRBJ1-4; no check of the table's D call, TRBD1, against the DNA was made. Ends included, the CDR3 has 12 residues. This chain's CDR3 is CASSFGPGKVFF.

The chain carries TRBV3-1 (or the pseudogene TRBV3-2) and TRBJ1-2; 7 bases align to TRBD1. CDR3 length: 14 amino acids. CDR1 is LGHDT and CDR2 is YNNKEL in the germline V gene (reference sequence). Unmatched junction bases numbered 3, after V lost 2 bases and J lost 3 bases. For the CDR3, the DNA is TGTGCCAGCAGCCAAAGCGGACAGGACTATGGCTACACCTTC. Its protein is CASSQSGQDYGYTF.

This clone has a single count. V gene TRBV29-1 combines with J gene TRBJ1-2; 7 bases agree with TRBD1. The CDR3 is made up of 13 amino acids. Looked up from germline, CDR1 is SQVTM and CDR2 is ANQGSEA. The trim removed 6 bases at V and 0 bases at J, leaving 4 bases unmatched. The CDR3 DNA follows: TGCAGCGTAGACGGGACAGCTAACTATGGCTACACCTTC. The encoded protein is CSVDGTANYGYTF.

This clone came up a few times. This chain links TRBV30 with TRBJ1-1, with D possibly TRBD1 on 5 matching bases. The CDR3 length is 18 residues. Germline CDR1 GTSNPN, CDR2 SVGIG (reference sequence). Trimming shortened V by 4 bases and J by 0 bases, and 24 bases separated the two germline ends. DNA for the CDR3: TGTGCCTGGACTCCTAGCGGGGACCCCAACAAAGTGAACACTGAAGCTTTCTTT. It yields the protein CAWTPSGDPNKVNTEAFF.

V usage is TRBV27 and J usage is TRBJ1-1, with D uncertain. The CDR3 is 14 residues long. Per the germline V gene, CDR1 is MNHEY and CDR2 is SMNVEV (reference sequence). V was cut by 2 bases and J by 1 base, with 8 bases left in between. The chain's CDR3 is CASSLLPENTEAFF. CDR3 DNA: TGTGCCAGCAGTTTACTCCCAGAGAACACTGAAGCTTTCTTT.

The chain is built from TRBV13 and TRBJ1-5; a weak D match, TRBD1 (5 bases). The ends were cut back, 7 bases at V and 1 base at J, with 11 bases in the middle. The CDR3 is 14 residues long. Germline assignment: CDR1 PRHDT and CDR2 FYEKMQ (reference sequence). The CDR3 protein is CASTLGGSNQPQHF. CDR3 nucleotide sequence: TGTGCCAGCACCCTCGGGGGGAGCAATCAGCCCCAGCATTTT. Based on the CDR3 plus reference TRBV13 and TRBJ1-5, the full variable domain is AAGVIQSPRHLIKEKRETATLKCYPIPRHDTVYWYQQGPGQDPQFLISFYEKMQSDKGSIPDRFSAQQFSDYHSELNMSSLELGDSALYFCASTLGGSNQPQHFGDGTRLSIL.